This T cell receptor (beta chain) was identified in a study of sequential checkpoint blockade in melanoma. The overall study: Patients were randomized 1:1 to nivolumab-then-ipilimumab or ipilimumab-then-nivolumab first-line.

As for treatment: randomized to nivolumab then ipilimumab (arm A) or the reverse (arm B). DNA-damaging chemotherapy had not been given to any patient beforehand. TCRdb keeps only in-frame clones here, not all; method: immunoSEQ multiplex PCR. The table lists about 32,000 clones, about four fifths of them singletons. The clonotype comes from a human donor with melanoma. This specimen was CD8+ T cells sorted from blood (inferred from file names), taken from a patient given nivolumab and ipilimumab in sequence.

CDR3 bases: TGTGCCAGCAGGACGGAGGGGTCCGGACAGCCCCAGCATTTT. Its protein product is CASRTEGSGQPQHF. V usage is TRBV5-6 and J usage is TRBJ1-5; TRBD1 might be the D (5 bases). In germline, CDR1 is SGHDT, CDR2 YYEEEE. The ends were cut back, 5 bases at V and 7 bases at J, with 16 bases in the middle. The CDR3 totals 14 residues.